This T cell receptor (beta chain) comes out of a study of T cells in Graves' hyperthyroidism and ophthalmopathy. Study-level findings and limits: Ophthalmopathy was told apart from stable hyperthyroidism by a 13 V-J model.

The CDR3 consists of 15 residues. The V and J ends lost 5 bases and 3 bases, in that order; junction bases with no gene match: 5. The germline V gene encodes CDR1 SGHTA and CDR2 FQGTGA. Amplification of TCR beta CDR3 regions was performed using RNA transcripts as template. The HTBI primer set was used in a first-round RT-PCR of the TCR CDR3. TCRdb reprocessed the multiplex PCR reads with MiXCR, giving one entry per CDR3 protein. Of around 600,000 distinct CDR3 sequences detected, more than 13% appear once; the ten largest clones hold 6.5% to 9%. This clonotype was observed a handful of times. Antigen: not known.

The source of this sequence is a woman between 18 and 30 years old with Graves' ophthalmopathy. The chain uses TRBV7-3 and TRBJ1-1; TRBD1 matches at 11 bases. Sequencing was done on a sample of blood. The CDR3 nucleotides are TGTGCCAGCAGCCCAGGACAGGGGGCGGACACTGAAGCTTTCTTT. Protein: CASSPGQGADTEAFF.